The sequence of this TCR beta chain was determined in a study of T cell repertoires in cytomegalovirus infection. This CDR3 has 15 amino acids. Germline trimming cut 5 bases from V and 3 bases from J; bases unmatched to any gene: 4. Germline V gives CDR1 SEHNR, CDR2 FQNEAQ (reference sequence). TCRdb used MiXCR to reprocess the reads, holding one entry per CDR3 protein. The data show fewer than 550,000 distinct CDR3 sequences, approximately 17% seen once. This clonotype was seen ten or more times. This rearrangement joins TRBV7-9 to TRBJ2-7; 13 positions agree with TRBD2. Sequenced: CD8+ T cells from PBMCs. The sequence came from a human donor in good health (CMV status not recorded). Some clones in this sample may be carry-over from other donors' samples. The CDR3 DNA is TGTGCCAGCAGCGAGGGGACTAGCGGGAACTACGAGCAGTACTTC. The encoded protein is CASSEGTSGNYEQYF. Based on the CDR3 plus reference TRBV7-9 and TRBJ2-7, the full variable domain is DTGVSQNPRHKITKRGQNVTFRCDPISEHNRLYWYRQTLGQGPEFLTYFQNEAQLEKSRLLSDRFSAERPKGSFSTLEIQRTEQGDSAMYLCASSEGTSGNYEQYFGPGTRLTVT.